A single sample gave rise to the 19 T cell receptor beta chains below, sequenced in a study of blood T cell repertoires in COVID-19. Data came from immunoSEQ multiplex PCR; TCRdb stores just in-frame clones and leaves some out. The sample holds some 200,000 clones, around 87% seen once. What was sequenced was PBMCs or T cells enriched from blood (not recorded which). These receptors came from a woman between 18 and 30 years old in a cohort exposed to, infected with or recovered from COVID-19 (not recorded which).

The chain carries TRBV19 and TRBJ2-1; D might be TRBD2 (7 bases). The CDR3 is 15 residues long. The germline CDR1 and CDR2 sequences are LNHDA and SQIVND (reference sequence). V was cut by 6 bases and J by 2 bases, with 14 bases left in between. The CDR3 bases are TGTGCCAGTAGCCTTCTCGGGGGGCCCTACAATGAGCAGTTCTTC. As protein: CASSLLGGPYNEQFF.

The rearrangement links TRBV7-6 to TRBJ2-1, with TRBD2 matching 13 bases. CDR3 size: 19 residues. V trimming: 2 bases; J trimming: 5 bases; junction bases outside the gene matches: 12. The germline CDR1 and CDR2 sequences are SGHVS and FNYEAQ. CDR3 nucleotides: TGTGCCAGCAGCTTACGACTAGCGGGAGGAAGTAGAAAGGACAATGAGCAGTTCTTC. Translated, it gives CASSLRLAGGSRKDNEQFF.

The chain recombines TRBV2 with TRBJ1-2; TRBD1 is a possible D gene (6 bases). This CDR3 is 13 amino acids long. Germline V gene lookup returns CDR1 SNHLY and CDR2 FYNNEI. Trimming shortened V by 6 bases and J by 4 bases, and 12 bases separated the two germline ends. The CDR3 is CASSRQDRYGYTF. The CDR3 region has the DNA TGTGCCAGCAGCCGACAGGATCGCTATGGCTACACCTTC.

The genes are TRBV24-1 and TRBJ2-7; no definite D call. There are 13 residues in the CDR3. Germline V gives CDR1 KGHDR, CDR2 SFDVKD. V shed 10 bases and J shed 3 bases, with 15 bases lying between them. The CDR3 loop reads CATTLKTIYEQYF. CDR3 nucleotide sequence: TGTGCCACTACCCTAAAAACTATCTACGAGCAGTACTTC.

V gene TRBV6-1 combines with J gene TRBJ2-7; 9 positions agree with TRBD1. The CDR3 length is 16 residues. Trimming removed 3 bases from V and 2 bases from J; junction bases left unmatched: 8. From germline, CDR1 is MNHNS and CDR2 SASEGT. In DNA, the CDR3 is TGTGCCAGCAGTGAGAGACAGGGGGATTTGGCCTACGAGCAGTACTTC. It specifies CASSERQGDLAYEQYF.

The CDR3 coding sequence is TGTGCCAGCAGTTCACAGGGTTGGGGCTACACCTTC. Its protein product is CASSSQGWGYTF. The chain has TRBV28 and TRBJ1-2, with D tentatively TRBD1 (6 bases). From germline, CDR1 is MDHEN and CDR2 SYDVKM. This CDR3 has 12 residues. Trimming cost V 4 bases and J 8 bases, with 11 bases left between them.

The chain joins TRBV7-6 to TRBJ2-1, with 13 positions matching TRBD2. CDR3 length: 15 residues. After removal of 1 base from V and 8 bases from J, the junction contained 2 bases not matched to a gene. Looked up from germline, CDR1 is SGHVS and CDR2 is FNYEAQ. The CDR3 sequence is CASSLGTSGGDEQFF. CDR3 bases: TGTGCCAGCAGCTTAGGGACTAGCGGGGGCGATGAGCAGTTCTTC.

This rearrangement joins TRBV18 to TRBJ2-7, with D tentatively TRBD2 (6 bases). V lost 0 bases and J lost 3, with 15 bases in between. Germline V gene data show CDR1 as KGHSH and CDR2 as LQKENI. CDR3 length: 16 amino acids. CDR3 coding DNA: TGTGCCAGCTCACCACCGGAGGGTTGGGGGGTCTACGAGCAGTACTTC. This gives the protein CASSPPEGWGVYEQYF.

This chain joins TRBV12-3 or TRBV12-4 and TRBJ2-7; D remains unclear. The ends were cut back, 1 base at V and 3 bases at J, with 7 bases in the middle. This CDR3 has 13 residues. In DNA form, the CDR3 reads TGTGCCAGCAGTTTAGAACAGAGCTACGAGCAGTACTTC. Translation: CASSLEQSYEQYF.

The chain joins TRBV23-1 to TRBJ1-5; 7 bases map to TRBD1. TRBV23-1 is noted as an ORF with a role that remains uncertain. The CDR3 is 16 residues long. Trimming cost V 8 bases and J 2 bases; bases outside gene matches: 12. The CDR3 sequence is CASGCTGEDCNQPQHF. CDR3 in DNA: TGCGCCAGCGGATGTACAGGGGAAGATTGCAATCAGCCCCAGCATTTT.

This chain links TRBV27 with TRBJ1-6, with 7 bases aligning to TRBD1. This CDR3 contains 15 residues. V lost 3 bases and J lost 3; bases outside the gene matches: 2. The germline V gene has CDR1 MNHEY and CDR2 SMNVEV (reference sequence). CDR3 loop: CASSFNRGYNSPLHF. The CDR3 DNA follows: TGTGCCAGCAGTTTTAACAGGGGCTATAATTCACCCCTCCACTTT.

The chain carries TRBV5-5 and TRBJ1-1; D ambiguous. The CDR3 length is 14 residues. CDR1 SGHKS and CDR2 YYEKEE come from the germline V gene (reference sequence). V lost 0 bases and J 5 bases, leaving 11 bases between the germline ends. Here the CDR3 reads CASSLVQEGTEAFF. The CDR3 DNA reads TGTGCCAGCAGCTTGGTTCAGGAGGGTACTGAAGCTTTCTTT. Using reference TRBV5-5 and TRBJ1-1 for the parts outside the CDR3, the full variable domain is DAGVTQSPTHLIKTRGQQVTLRCSPISGHKSVSWYQQVLGQGPQFIFQYYEKEERGRGNFPDRFSARQFPNYSSELNVNALLLGDSALYLCASSLVQEGTEAFFGQGTRLTVV.

The gene calls are TRBV14 and TRBJ2-1; TRBD2 agrees at 11 bases. The CDR3 loop spans 17 amino acids. Germline lookup yields CDR1 SGHDN and CDR2 FVKESK. Trimming at V came to 6 bases and at J to 4 bases, leaving 11 bases not matched to a gene. The CDR3 bases are TGTGCCAGCAGGAACTATCGGGGACTAGCGGATTACAATGAGCAGTTCTTC. It is translated as CASRNYRGLADYNEQFF.

The rearrangement uses TRBV7-6 and TRBJ2-3, with D possibly TRBD2 on 6 matching bases. Trimming took 4 bases from V and 4 from J, leaving 18 bases between them. There are 16 residues in the CDR3. The germline V gene has CDR1 SGHVS and CDR2 FNYEAQ. The CDR3 here is CASSSTSWGEPDTQYF. The CDR3 nucleotides read TGTGCCAGCAGCTCCACTAGCTGGGGGGAGCCAGATACGCAGTATTTT.

The chain recombines TRBV19 with TRBJ1-2; TRBD1 agrees at 9 bases. This CDR3 is built from 15 residues. V lost 7 bases and J lost 3; bases outside the gene matches: 9. Germline loops: CDR1 LNHDA, CDR2 SQIVND (reference sequence). The CDR3 sequence: CASTALQGADYGYTF. The CDR3 nucleotides are TGTGCCAGTACCGCCTTACAGGGGGCGGACTATGGCTACACCTTC.

This clone was recorded once. This sequence joins TRBV18 and TRBJ2-5; 11 bases fit TRBD2. The germline CDR1 and CDR2 sequences are KGHSH and LQKENI. V lost 0 bases to trimming and J lost 3 bases; unmatched junction nucleotides: 3. The CDR3 has 16 residues. As DNA, the CDR3 is TGTGCCAGCTCACCACCTAGCGGGGGGGCCGAAGAGACCCAGTACTTC. Translated, it gives CASSPPSGGAEETQYF.

The rearrangement uses TRBV12-3 or TRBV12-4 and TRBJ2-1; 11 positions match TRBD2. The CDR3 is 13 amino acids. V dropped 6 bases and J dropped 7; count of bases not matched to a gene: 2. This CDR3 is CASRVAGGNEQFF. CDR3 in DNA: TGTGCCAGCAGAGTAGCGGGAGGGAATGAGCAGTTCTTC.

This clone was counted only a few times. This chain uses TRBV10-1 with TRBJ1-4; D unclear. This CDR3 has 15 amino acids. Germline loops: CDR1 WNHNN, CDR2 SYGVQD (reference sequence). V was pared by 3 bases and J by 0 bases, with 8 bases between. CDR3 nucleotides: TGCGCCAGCAGTGACGGAGGCCCAACTAATGAAAAACTGTTTTTT. Translating gives CASSDGGPTNEKLFF.

V gene TRBV14 combines with J gene TRBJ2-2, with D uncertain. V lost 0 bases and J lost 3, with 5 bases in between. The CDR3 runs 14 residues. Germline V gene sequence: CDR1 SGHDN, CDR2 FVKESK. The CDR3 is CASSQDAYTGELFF. The CDR3 DNA reads as TGTGCCAGCAGCCAAGATGCGTACACCGGGGAGCTGTTTTTT.